The 10 T cell receptor beta chains below all came from one sample that was sequenced in a study of response to subunit inactivated influenza vaccine. TCRdb re-called the RT-PCR reads through MiXCR, storing one row per CDR3 protein. The profile shows 500,000 or so distinct CDR3 sequences, 9.5% to 12% of them singletons. The sample here was PBMCs from blood, taken roughly 47 days after vaccination. The receptors here all came from a man in his forties or fifties who received an inactivated influenza vaccine.

A few counts support this clonotype. V is TRBV3-1 and J is TRBJ2-2; 7 positions agree with TRBD1. Germline-derived CDR1 and CDR2 are LGHDT and YNNKEL (reference sequence). The CDR3 is 15 amino acids. Trimming took 1 base from V and 2 from J; bases not matched to a gene: 1. DNA for the CDR3: TGTGCCAGCAGCCAAGCAGGGGGAAACACCGGGGAGCTGTTTTTT. Translated: CASSQAGGNTGELFF.

The chain carries TRBV3-1 and TRBJ2-3; D is unresolved. The CDR3 sequence is 13 residues long. CDR1 and CDR2 (germline): LGHDT, YNNKEL (reference sequence). Trimming cost V 5 bases and J 2 bases, with 8 bases left between them. The CDR3 sequence is CASSFKTTDTQYF. CDR3 nucleotide sequence: TGTGCCAGCAGCTTCAAAACCACAGATACGCAGTATTTT.

In its sample, this clonotype was seen a few times. J is TRBJ2-3 and V is TRBV6-5, with 16 bases lining up with TRBD2. Per germline, CDR1 MNHEY and CDR2 SVGAGI. This CDR3 has 15 residues. Trimming at V came to 4 bases and at J to 12 bases, leaving 7 bases not matched to a gene. CDR3 nucleotides: TGTGCCAGCAGTTCAAAGGGACTAGCGGGAGGGCCCCAGTATTTT. Translation gives CASSSKGLAGGPQYF.

Comment on this clonotype: Given a much more abundant clone one base away, this may be a read error. This chain uses TRBV7-8 with TRBJ2-5; a possible D gene is TRBD2 (6 bases). CDR3 length equals 16 residues. Looked up from germline, CDR1 is SGHVS and CDR2 is FQNEAQ. V was trimmed by 8 bases and J by 3 bases, leaving 22 bases between them. As DNA, the CDR3 is TGTGCCAGCGGTAGATTCGGGGACTGGAAGAAAGAGACCCAGTACTTC. Protein product: CASGRFGDWKKETQYF.

This clonotype was counted many times. The V and J genes are TRBV6-6 and TRBJ1-1; tentatively, D is TRBD1 (6 bases). CDR3 length equals 12 residues. With 8 bases removed from V and 8 bases from J, the gap between germline ends came to 15 bases. The germline V gene has CDR1 MNHNY and CDR2 SVGAGI (reference sequence). The CDR3 nucleotides are TGTGCCAGCGGAAGGCCAGGGGAGGAAGCTTTCTTT. Amino acid sequence: CASGRPGEEAFF.

The chain has TRBV6-1 and TRBJ1-5, with 9 bases aligning to TRBD1. In germline, CDR1 is MNHNS, CDR2 SASEGT. V was pared by 6 bases and J by 7 bases, with 4 bases of the junction left unmatched. The CDR3 runs 13 residues. Here the CDR3 DNA reads TGTGCCAGCAGACAGGGGGCAAGACAGCCCCAGCATTTT. Amino acids: CASRQGARQPQHF.

This clonotype was seen more than once but under ten times. The chain recombines TRBV20-1 with TRBJ1-5; 7 bases match TRBD1. The CDR3 is 15 amino acids. Losses at the gene ends were 6 bases for V and 3 bases for J; bases not matched to a gene: 11. CDR1 is DFQATT, CDR2 SNEGSKA, per germline (reference sequence). The CDR3 protein is CSAGDSKTFNQPQHF. The CDR3 nucleotides are TGCAGTGCCGGGGACAGCAAAACCTTCAATCAGCCCCAGCATTTT.

This clonotype was counted a single time. The chain uses TRBV7-9 and TRBJ2-2, with D perhaps TRBD1 (6 bases). The CDR3 spans 16 residues. Germline V gene sequence: CDR1 SEHNR, CDR2 FQNEAQ (reference sequence). V was clipped by 5 bases and J by 4 bases, with 17 bases between them. The CDR3 spells CASSKGELTATGELFF. The CDR3 region has the DNA TGTGCCAGCAGCAAGGGGGAGTTGACAGCCACCGGGGAGCTGTTTTTT.

This clonotype was detected ten times or more. CDR3: CASSMTSGNYEQYF. The CDR3 DNA follows: TGCGCCAGCAGCATGACTAGCGGAAATTACGAGCAGTACTTC. The chain has TRBV5-1 and TRBJ2-7; 9 nucleotides match TRBD2. The CDR3 is made up of 14 amino acids. V lost 4 bases and J lost 4; bases outside the gene matches: 6. CDR1 SGHRS and CDR2 YFSETQ come from the germline V gene.

This chain uses TRBV4-2 with TRBJ2-2; tentatively, D is TRBD2 (6 bases). The CDR3 has 16 amino acids. CDR1 and CDR2 from the germline V gene are LGHNA and YNFKEQ. V lost 3 bases and J 7 bases, leaving 18 bases between the germline ends. DNA for the CDR3: TGTGCCAGCAGCCAGGAGGGCACAGCCGGAGTCGGGGAGCTGTTTTTT. Amino acid sequence: CASSQEGTAGVGELFF.